These T cell receptor beta chains were read from a single sample in a study of naive and memory T cell subsets. Via MiXCR, TCRdb re-called the UMI-ligation and nested PCR reads, giving one row per CDR3 protein. This sample yields under 150,000 distinct CDR3 sequences, of which approximately 20% are seen a single time; 0.6% to 0.7% belongs to the top ten. Sample: naive CD8+ T cells from blood. The origin of the receptors is a human donor in good health. Each CDR3 is given with its conserved first and last residue. A D gene is named only where the DNA matches it firmly. Not every row has a clone size; where given, it reads once, few, many or a size class.

d_call j_call v_call clone_size cdr3_aa cdr3_nt
TRBD1 TRBJ2-1 TRBV29-1 - CSVPGTGGENEQFF TGCAGCGTTCCCGGGACAGGGGGAGAAAATGAGCAGTTCTTC
- TRBJ1-6 TRBV25-1 - CASSESEGVSSPLHF TGTGCCAGCAGTGAATCGGAGGGGGTCAGTTCACCCCTCCACTTT
TRBD2 TRBJ2-7 TRBV6-1 - CASSGSGLAGDEQYF TGTGCCAGCAGTGGGAGCGGACTAGCGGGAGACGAGCAGTACTTC
- TRBJ1-2 TRBV29-1 - CSVQDRTGSRGYTF TGCAGCGTCCAGGACCGAACAGGGTCGAGAGGCTACACCTTC
TRBD1 TRBJ2-7 TRBV18 many CASSPKDRVVDEQYF TGTGCCAGCTCGCCGAAGGACAGGGTCGTAGACGAGCAGTACTTC
- TRBJ2-1 TRBV20-1 - CSAINRDRRLGEQFF TGCAGTGCCATAAACAGGGACCGTAGACTTGGTGAGCAGTTCTTC
TRBD1 TRBJ1-2 TRBV27 - CASRGQGAGGYTF TGTGCCAGCAGAGGACAGGGGGCAGGCGGCTACACCTTC
- TRBJ1-5 TRBV6-2/TRBV6-3 - CASSYGLSNQPQHF TGTGCCAGCAGTTATGGGTTGAGCAATCAGCCCCAGCATTTT
- TRBJ2-2 TRBV29-1 - CSVDRGYTGELFF TGCAGCGTTGATCGGGGTTACACCGGGGAGCTGTTTTTT
TRBD2 TRBJ2-3 TRBV28 many CASSFGTSGTYTDTQYF TGTGCCAGCAGTTTTGGGACTAGCGGGACATACACAGATACGCAGTATTTT
TRBD2 TRBJ2-1 TRBV28 few CASSLGTSGSSQQFF TGTGCCAGCAGTTTAGGGACTAGCGGGAGCTCGCAGCAGTTCTTC
- TRBJ1-1 TRBV6-2/TRBV6-3 few CASSYMDGLRPNTEAFF TGTGCCAGCAGTTACATGGATGGGCTTCGACCGAACACTGAAGCTTTCTTT
- TRBJ2-5 TRBV9 - CASSVDGLSREPQYF TGTGCCAGCAGCGTAGATGGACTGTCTCGTGAGCCCCAGTACTTC
- TRBJ2-5 TRBV29-1 - CSVEGLRGFGETQYF TGCAGCGTTGAAGGGCTGAGGGGTTTCGGAGAGACCCAGTACTTC
- TRBJ2-7 TRBV4-1 few CASSPGPTSSYEQYF TGCGCCAGCAGCCCAGGACCGACCTCCTCCTACGAGCAGTACTTC
TRBD2 TRBJ2-4 TRBV27 - CASRPWDARPGGLDIQYF TGTGCCAGCAGGCCCTGGGACGCCCGGCCGGGGGGATTGGACATTCAGTACTTC
- TRBJ2-1 TRBV6-5 few CATKREYQGHNEQFF TGTGCCACCAAACGGGAGTACCAAGGCCACAATGAGCAGTTCTTC
- TRBJ2-7 TRBV12-3/TRBV12-4 - CASSSAGGREQYF TGTGCCAGCAGTTCCGCCGGGGGGCGGGAGCAGTACTTC
TRBD1 TRBJ2-5 TRBV7-3 - CASSLSSNRGLETQYF TGTGCCAGCAGCTTAAGTAGTAACAGGGGCTTGGAGACCCAGTACTTC
TRBD2 TRBJ2-7 TRBV5-1 - CASSLEGLAGSYEQYF TGCGCCAGCAGCTTGGAGGGCCTAGCGGGATCCTACGAGCAGTACTTC
TRBD2 TRBJ2-3 TRBV28 - CASSSGLADTDTQYF TGTGCCAGCAGTTCTGGTCTAGCGGACACAGATACGCAGTATTTT
- TRBJ2-1 TRBV6-1 few CASSEVPRGGNEQFF TGTGCCAGCAGTGAGGTCCCCAGGGGAGGGAATGAGCAGTTCTTC
TRBD2 TRBJ2-3 TRBV6-6 - CASSYVGGSTDTQYF TGTGCCAGCAGTTATGTGGGAGGGAGCACAGATACGCAGTATTTT
TRBD2 TRBJ2-4 TRBV3-1 few CASSQFLAGGVTNIQYF TGTGCCAGCAGCCAATTTCTCGCGGGAGGAGTAACTAACATTCAGTACTTC
- TRBJ1-1 TRBV27 few CASSLGRLQIYGTEAFF TGTGCCAGCAGTTTAGGGAGGTTGCAGATTTATGGGACTGAAGCTTTCTTT
TRBD2 TRBJ2-7 TRBV4-2 few CASSQEASGSYEQYF TGTGCCAGCAGCCAAGAGGCTAGCGGTTCCTACGAGCAGTACTTC
- TRBJ1-1 TRBV12-3/TRBV12-4 - CASSSTEAFF TGTGCCAGCAGTTCCACTGAAGCTTTCTTT
TRBD1 TRBJ2-4 TRBV28 - CASSFVVEDRGLPIQYF TGTGCCAGCAGTTTCGTCGTGGAGGACAGGGGACTTCCTATTCAGTACTTC
- TRBJ2-7 TRBV12-3/TRBV12-4 few CASSLVQGGYEQYF TGTGCCAGCAGTTTAGTACAGGGCGGGTACGAGCAGTACTTC
- TRBJ1-1 TRBV7-9 - CASSFGGGPEAFF TGTGCCAGCAGCTTCGGGGGGGGCCCTGAAGCTTTCTTT
- TRBJ2-4 TRBV20-1 many CSVPTVDIQYF TGCAGTGTGCCTACCGTGGACATTCAGTACTTC
TRBD1 TRBJ2-7 TRBV4-1 - CASSPRDRPYEQYF TGCGCCAGCAGCCCTCGGGACAGACCCTACGAGCAGTACTTC
TRBD2 TRBJ2-5 TRBV4-1 few CASSHLQRERETQYF TGCGCCAGCAGCCATCTACAGCGGGAGAGGGAGACCCAGTACTTC
TRBD1 TRBJ2-7 TRBV28 - CANRPDREVTYEQYF TGTGCCAACAGACCGGACAGGGAGGTTACCTACGAGCAGTACTTC
TRBD1 TRBJ1-2 TRBV6-5 - CASSTTAGTGVGGYTF TGTGCCAGCAGTACTACGGCCGGGACAGGGGTCGGGGGCTACACCTTC
- TRBJ1-1 TRBV4-1 few CASIDSQNTEAFF TGCGCCAGCATCGACAGTCAGAACACTGAAGCTTTCTTT
- TRBJ2-7 TRBV4-1 - CASSQVKGPPFYEQYF TGCGCCAGCAGCCAAGTAAAGGGGCCACCGTTCTACGAGCAGTACTTC
TRBD2 TRBJ2-3 TRBV7-9 - CASSPEAGAPTDTQYF TGTGCCAGCAGCCCCGAAGCGGGAGCTCCCACAGATACGCAGTATTTT
- TRBJ2-7 TRBV27 few CASSPGFEQYF TGTGCCAGCAGCCCAGGGTTTGAGCAGTACTTC
- TRBJ1-2 TRBV28 few CASSLEQGGFNYGYTF TGTGCCAGCAGTTTAGAACAGGGCGGTTTTAACTATGGCTACACCTTC
TRBD2 TRBJ2-1 TRBV5-6 few CASSEGLAVYNEQFF TGTGCCAGCAGCGAAGGACTAGCGGTATACAATGAGCAGTTCTTC
- TRBJ2-5 TRBV7-8 - CASSLVTGTRNWETQYF TGTGCCAGCAGCTTAGTGACAGGGACTCGTAATTGGGAGACCCAGTACTTC
TRBD1 TRBJ2-3 TRBV6-5 many CASRSRDREYF TGTGCCAGCAGAAGCCGGGACAGGGAGTATTTT
- TRBJ2-1 TRBV19 few CASSMVGSYNEQFF TGTGCCAGTAGTATGGTGGGGAGTTACAATGAGCAGTTCTTC
- TRBJ2-1 TRBV7-9 few CALGTNYNEQFF TGTGCCTTAGGCACTAACTACAATGAGCAGTTCTTC
- TRBJ2-1 TRBV4-3 - CASSHFAGQSDEQFF TGCGCCAGCAGCCATTTTGCGGGACAATCTGATGAGCAGTTCTTC
TRBD1 TRBJ1-1 TRBV28 few CASIEMSRGRTEAFF TGTGCCAGCATCGAAATGTCCAGGGGGCGGACTGAAGCTTTCTTT
- TRBJ2-3 TRBV12-3/TRBV12-4 few CASSPGAMHTDTQYF TGTGCCAGCAGTCCCGGAGCCATGCACACAGATACGCAGTATTTT